Reported below is one T cell receptor beta chain. The antigen remains undetermined. A multiplex PCR was run with 60 Vbeta primers and 13 Jbeta primers. Sequenced by immunoSEQ multiplex PCR; TCRdb stores in-frame clones only, minus some. This repertoire shows about 140,000 clones, roughly 70% found once; its top ten account for around 3.1%. CDR3 size: 14 residues. Germline CDR1 and CDR2: LNHDA and SQIVND (reference sequence). V lost 5 bases and J 5 bases, leaving 16 bases between the germline ends. This entry is derived from a study of cytomegalovirus exposure and HLA in healthy donors. Findings and limits, study-wide: In vitro confirmation showed three CMV-associated chains to be CMV antigen specific.

The sequenced sample consisted of PBMCs. V usage is TRBV19 and J usage is TRBJ2-7, with D tentatively TRBD1 (5 bases). The TCR originated in a man aged 40-49 years in good health and CMV-seronegative. CDR3: CASSLGQGVNEQYF. The CDR3 nucleotides read TGTGCCAGTAGTCTCGGGCAGGGCGTCAACGAGCAGTACTTC.